Presented here are 25 T cell receptor beta chains from one specimen sequenced in a study of T-cell reconstitution after alpha-beta-depleted transplantation in children (dated by TCRdb to 2015 to 2016). The receptor library was made with PCR. Instrument used: Illumina HiSeq 2500. To normalize quantification of the TCRbeta repertoire, the TCR libraries were built with molecular barcoding that relied on unique molecular identifiers. Starting from the raw public reads, TCRdb applied fastp trimming at Q25, assembled clones with MiXCR and retained in-frame beta chains. Duplicate CDR3 protein sequences are folded into a single record with the most common DNA and genes. This sample is represented by about 110,000 distinct CDR3 sequences; about 9.4% of them were singletons. Together, the top ten hold around 8.5% of the sample. This material consisted of PBMCs from the stem cell graft donor, taken from the stem cell graft. The receptors derive from a human donor who donated a stem cell graft to a child with acute lymphoblastic leukemia.

In this sample, this clonotype turned up many times. This chain links TRBV5-1 with TRBJ2-2, with a tentative D call TRBD2 (6 bases). Germline V gene lookup returns CDR1 SGHRS and CDR2 YFSETQ. Trimming left V 7 bases short and J 5 bases short, with 18 bases between. CDR3 length equals 15 residues. As DNA, the CDR3 is TGCGCCAGCCTACCGGGAGCCATAGGTACCGGGGAGCTGTTTTTT. Protein product: CASLPGAIGTGELFF.

This clonotype was seen at least ten times. The chain is built from TRBV5-1 and TRBJ2-7; the match to TRBD1 covers 7 bases. The CDR3 extends over 15 amino acids. V trimming: 0 bases; J trimming: 5 bases; junction bases outside the gene matches: 8. CDR1 and CDR2 (germline): SGHRS, YFSETQ. The CDR3 DNA sequence: TGCGCCAGCAGCTTGGCTTTTGGACAGGCGGACGAGCAGTACTTC. This gives the protein CASSLAFGQADEQYF.

V usage is TRBV11-2 and J usage is TRBJ2-7; possible D gene TRBD1, 6 bases. The V end was cut by 1 base, the J end by 4 bases, with 14 bases between. Germline CDR1 reads SGHAT; CDR2 reads FQNNGV. The CDR3 loop spans 15 amino acids. The CDR3 DNA reads TGTGCCAGCAGCTTAGTACAGGGCGGCGAGTACGAGCAGTACTTC. This translates into CASSLVQGGEYEQYF.

This clonotype was recorded at least ten times. In nucleotides, the CDR3 is TGTGCCAGCAGTTTTATCGGCGGGGGCGGTGAAAAACTGTTTTTT. Its protein product is CASSFIGGGGEKLFF. The chain carries TRBV12-3 or TRBV12-4 and TRBJ1-4; perhaps TRBD1 as D (6 bases). The CDR3 runs to 15 residues. With 3 bases removed from V and 7 bases from J, the gap between germline ends came to 15 bases.

Many counts were recorded for this clonotype. The chain employs TRBV7-2 and TRBJ2-3, with no clear D. The CDR3 spans 15 residues. The germline V gene has CDR1 SGHTA and CDR2 FQGNSA. The V end lost 5 bases, the J end lost 0 bases, and 12 bases lay between the germline ends. In DNA form, the CDR3 reads TGTGCCAGCAGCCTCGTGGTGTCTAGCACAGATACGCAGTATTTT. Its translation: CASSLVVSSTDTQYF.

This clonotype was counted at least ten times. The chain employs TRBV12-3 or TRBV12-4 and TRBJ1-2, with TRBD1 matching 8 bases. J was trimmed by 5 bases and V by 1 base; bases with no gene match: 6. The CDR3 runs to 15 residues. The CDR3 DNA follows: TGTGCCAGCAGTTTAGGCAGGGGGCGTTATTATGGCTACACCTTC. Protein product: CASSLGRGRYYGYTF.

This clonotype was counted at least ten times. The CDR3: CASSSDRENTEAFF. CDR3 DNA sequence: TGCGCCAGCAGTTCCGACAGGGAGAACACTGAAGCTTTCTTT. V is TRBV5-1 and J is TRBJ1-1; 7 bases align to TRBD1. Germline V gives CDR1 SGHRS, CDR2 YFSETQ. This CDR3 comprises 14 residues. V dropped 5 bases and J dropped 1; count of bases not matched to a gene: 5. Full variable domain (outside the CDR3, taken from reference TRBV5-1 and TRBJ1-1): KAGVTQTPRYLIKTRGQQVTLSCSPISGHRSVSWYQQTPGQGLQFLFEYFSETQRNKGNFPGRFSGRQFSNSRSEMNVSTLELGDSALYLCASSSDRENTEAFFGQGTRLTVV.

This clonotype was picked up many times. The chain combines TRBV5-1 with TRBJ1-2, with 11 bases fitting TRBD1. CDR1 is SGHRS and CDR2 is YFSETQ in the germline V gene. CDR3 length equals 15 residues. V shed 0 bases and J 5 bases; nucleotides not matched to a gene: 3. The CDR3 protein is CASSLGTGGRYGYTF. DNA of the CDR3: TGCGCCAGCAGCTTGGGGACAGGGGGCCGGTATGGCTACACCTTC.

This clonotype was observed at least ten times. The V gene is TRBV7-9, the J gene TRBJ1-6; 10 bases map to TRBD1. V trimming: 3 bases; J trimming: 7 bases; junction bases outside the gene matches: 6. The CDR3 consists of 16 residues. Germline CDR1 and CDR2: SEHNR and FQNEAQ (reference sequence). CDR3 bases: TGTGCCAGCAGCTTGGGACAGGGGTTTGTCAATTCACCCCTCCACTTT. Translating gives CASSLGQGFVNSPLHF.

The chain carries TRBV7-2 and TRBJ2-5; tentative D call: TRBD2 (6 bases). The CDR3 totals 14 residues. Looked up from germline, CDR1 is SGHTA and CDR2 is FQGNSA. The ends were cut back, 0 bases at V and 5 bases at J, with 10 bases in the middle. The CDR3 nucleotides read TGTGCCAGCAGCTTAGCCCCAGGAGGGGAGACCCAGTACTTC. Translation gives CASSLAPGGETQYF. The variable domain in full, with the rest retrieved from reference TRBV7-2 and TRBJ2-5, is GAGVSQSPSNKVTEKGKDVELRCDPISGHTALYWYRQSLGQGLEFLIYFQGNSAPDKSGLPSDRFSAERTGGSVSTLTIQRTQQEDSAVYLCASSLAPGGETQYFGPGTRLLVL.

The chain combines TRBV30 with TRBJ2-5; 8 bases are shared with TRBD2. The CDR3 consists of 14 residues. The trim removed 1 base at V and 5 bases at J, leaving 6 bases unmatched. Germline assignment: CDR1 GTSNPN and CDR2 SVGIG (reference sequence). The CDR3 sequence: CAWSGTSFSETQYF. CDR3 nucleotides: TGTGCCTGGAGTGGGACTAGCTTTAGTGAGACCCAGTACTTC.

This clonotype was found many times. This chain links TRBV5-5 with TRBJ2-4; tentative D call: TRBD1 (5 bases). Germline assignment: CDR1 SGHKS and CDR2 YYEKEE (reference sequence). The CDR3 is 15 amino acids. Trimming took 1 base from V and 7 from J, leaving 15 bases between them. The CDR3 spells CASSLLRGMMNIQYF. In DNA form, the CDR3 reads TGTGCCAGCAGCTTGTTAAGGGGTATGATGAACATTCAGTACTTC.

Many counts were recorded for this clonotype. The chain uses TRBV27 and TRBJ2-1; 15 bases agree with TRBD2. The CDR3 is 20 residues long. V was pared by 2 bases and J by 0 bases, with 8 bases of the junction left unmatched. Germline V lookup: CDR1 MNHEY, CDR2 SMNVEV (reference sequence). CDR3: CASSLRGTSGRYDSYNEQFF. Written as DNA, the CDR3 is TGTGCCAGCAGTTTAAGAGGGACTAGCGGGAGGTATGACTCCTACAATGAGCAGTTCTTC.

Notes on this clonotype: A much larger clone lies one base from this, so it may be a read error. This chain uses TRBV29-1 with TRBJ1-2; a possible D gene is TRBD1 (5 bases). Per the germline V gene, CDR1 is SQVTM and CDR2 is ANQGSEA. V was shortened by 5 bases and J by 9 bases, with 25 bases between the two germline ends. CDR3 size: 15 residues. The CDR3 sequence is CSVPASRDWDDSYTF. The CDR3 coding sequence is TGCAGCGTTCCCGCCTCCCGGGACTGGGACGATAGCTACACCTTC. The entire variable domain, with the rest obtained from reference TRBV29-1 and TRBJ1-2, is as follows: SAVISQKPSRDICQRGTSLTIQCQVDSQVTMMFWYRQQPGQSLTLIATANQGSEATYESGFVIDKFPISRPNLTFSTLTVSNMSPEDSSIYLCSVPASRDWDDSYTFGSGTRLTVV.

This clonotype appeared many times. V gene TRBV29-1 combines with J gene TRBJ2-2, with 8 positions matching TRBD1. The CDR3 contains 13 residues. J gave up 8 bases and V 6 bases, and 8 bases lay outside the gene matches. The germline V gene has CDR1 SQVTM and CDR2 ANQGSEA. The CDR3 DNA follows: TGCAGCGTAAGGACAGGGATCTTAGGGGAGCTGTTTTTT. Translating it yields CSVRTGILGELFF.

This clonotype was recorded at least ten times. V usage is TRBV11-2 and J usage is TRBJ2-7; 7 bases align to TRBD1. The length of the CDR3 is 14 residues. Germline CDR1 reads SGHAT; CDR2 reads FQNNGV. V lost 7 bases to trimming and J lost 1 base; unmatched junction nucleotides: 7. CDR3 nucleotides: TGTGCCAGCAACCTGGCGACAGGGTCCTACGAGCAGTACTTC. Translation: CASNLATGSYEQYF.

In this sample, this clonotype turned up many times. CDR3 residues: CSARDEDSASYNEQFF. The CDR3 DNA reads as TGCAGTGCTAGAGATGAAGACAGTGCATCCTACAATGAGCAGTTCTTC. The chain joins TRBV20-1 to TRBJ2-1, with D possibly matching TRBD1 (5 bases). The CDR3 has 16 residues. From germline, CDR1 is DFQATT and CDR2 SNEGSKA (reference sequence). V lost 0 bases, J lost 1 base, and 13 bases lay in between.

Many counts were recorded for this clonotype. The rearrangement uses TRBV3-1 and TRBJ2-1, with unresolved D. V lost 2 bases and J lost 15, with 20 bases in between. Germline V gives CDR1 LGHDT, CDR2 YNNKEL (reference sequence). The length of the CDR3 is 14 residues. The CDR3 spells CASSQHPRSEIPFF. CDR3 sequence (DNA): TGTGCCAGCAGCCAACACCCCCGAAGCGAGATCCCGTTCTTC.

This clonotype has a count of ten or more. The chain combines TRBV29-1 with TRBJ1-2; 7 bases line up with TRBD1. V gave up 3 bases and J gave up 7 bases; unmatched junction bases: 5. CDR3 size: 12 residues. The germline gives CDR1 SQVTM, CDR2 ANQGSEA. The CDR3 here is CSVERGGFGYTF. CDR3 in DNA: TGCAGCGTTGAGAGAGGGGGCTTTGGCTACACCTTC.

This clonotype was seen ten or more times. The rearrangement joins TRBV12-3 or TRBV12-4 to TRBJ2-3; tentatively, D is TRBD1 (6 bases). The CDR3 totals 13 residues. V lost 6 bases to trimming and J lost 3 bases, with 10 bases between them. In nucleotides, the CDR3 is TGTGCCAGCAGGACACAGGGAACAGATACGCAGTATTTT. Translating gives CASRTQGTDTQYF.

In its sample, this clonotype was seen many times. In DNA, the CDR3 is TGTGCCATCAGCCTTGGGGGCGGATCAGATACGCAGTATTTT. It yields the protein CAISLGGGSDTQYF. This chain uses TRBV10-3 with TRBJ2-3; tentatively, D is TRBD1 (6 bases). V lost 6 bases to trimming and J lost 4 bases, with 14 bases between them. CDR1 ENHRY and CDR2 SYGVKD come from the germline V gene. The length of the CDR3 is 14 residues.

This clonotype was observed many times. CDR3: CASSRDGPNSPLHF. The CDR3 DNA reads as TGTGCCAGCAGCAGGGACGGACCTAATTCACCCCTCCACTTT. This chain uses TRBV12-3 or TRBV12-4 with TRBJ1-6; possible D gene TRBD1, 5 bases. Trimming pared 6 bases from V and 6 bases from J, leaving 12 bases between. The CDR3 spans 14 residues.

At least ten counts were recorded for this clonotype. CDR3 protein: CSASRRGRVWNQPQHF. The CDR3 nucleotides are TGCAGTGCGTCCCGCCGGGGCCGGGTATGGAATCAGCCCCAGCATTTT. This chain links TRBV20-1 with TRBJ1-5; perhaps TRBD1 as D (5 bases). The CDR3 is 16 residues long. The germline CDR1 and CDR2 sequences are DFQATT and SNEGSKA (reference sequence). The germline V and J ends were trimmed by 6 bases and 4 bases, with 22 bases remaining between them.

The count of this clonotype is one. A read error may be the cause here, since a much bigger clone is one base away. The chain recombines TRBV7-2 with TRBJ2-6; no firm D call. The CDR3 contains 15 residues. Germline assignment: CDR1 SGHTA and CDR2 FQGNSA. The germline V and J ends were trimmed by 5 bases and 0 bases, with 8 bases remaining between them. The CDR3 region is CASSPARSGANVLTF. DNA of the CDR3: TGTGCCAGCAGCCCGGCCCGCTCTGGGGCCAACGTCCTGACTTTC.

This clonotype was observed at least ten times. This chain connects TRBV7-8 to TRBJ1-2, with unresolved D. Germline V CDR1 and CDR2: SGHVS, FQNEAQ. Trimming pared 3 bases from V and 8 bases from J, leaving 13 bases between. The CDR3 loop spans 13 amino acids. Written as DNA, the CDR3 is TGTGCCAGCAGCTTTGGAGTGGTAGACGGCTACACCTTC. It is translated as CASSFGVVDGYTF.